The rows below give T cell receptor beta chains drawn from one sample of a study of blood T cell repertoires in COVID-19. TCRdb's table, derived via immunoSEQ multiplex PCR, lists solely in-frame clones and lacks some. The sample consists of a few hundred thousand clones, roughly 90% of them appearing once. Input material: PBMCs or T cells enriched from blood (not recorded which). These receptors came from a woman aged 25 to 45 who had recovered from COVID-19. Each CDR3 is given with its conserved first and last residue. D genes are given only for firm matches. The size of a clone is reported for some rows only, either as once, few or many, or as a class for expanded clones.

NA TRBJ1-2 TRBV27 NA CASSLRGVDYGYTF TGTGCCAGCAGTTTGCGGGGGGTGGACTATGGCTACACCTTC
TRBD1 TRBJ1-1 TRBV3-1/TRBV3-2 once CASTTTGGWPEAFF TGTGCCAGCACCACGACAGGGGGGTGGCCTGAAGCTTTCTTT
TRBD1 TRBJ1-4 TRBV7-9 NA CASSRMRQGSGEKLFF TGTGCCAGCAGCAGGATGAGACAGGGGTCGGGGGAAAAACTGTTTTTT
NA TRBJ2-1 TRBV6-2/TRBV6-3 NA CASSYRQVVSEQFF TGTGCCAGCAGTTACAGGCAGGTGGTCAGTGAGCAGTTCTTC
NA TRBJ1-2 TRBV28 NA CASSIFRYGYTF TGTGCCAGCAGTATTTTCCGCTATGGCTACACCTTC
TRBD1 TRBJ2-1 TRBV29-1 few CSVEDPGQSYNEQFF TGCAGCGTTGAAGATCCGGGACAGTCCTACAATGAGCAGTTCTTC
NA TRBJ1-2 TRBV5-4 NA CASSPGQKDGYTF TGTGCCAGCAGCCCTGGACAAAAGGATGGCTACACCTTC
TRBD1 TRBJ2-7 TRBV5-1 NA CASSLDGTGGTYEQYF TGCGCCAGCAGCTTGGATGGGACAGGGGGAACCTACGAGCAGTACTTC
NA TRBJ2-2 TRBV4-1 NA CASSQVGGARTGELFF TGCGCCAGCAGCCAAGTAGGGGGGGCCCGGACCGGGGAGCTGTTTTTT
NA TRBJ1-2 TRBV2 NA CASSDRNYGYTF TGTGCCAGCAGTGACAGAAACTATGGCTACACCTTC
NA TRBJ1-3 TRBV5-1 NA CASSLTAGNTIYF TGCGCCAGCAGCTTGACAGCTGGAAACACCATATATTTT
TRBD1 TRBJ1-4 TRBV6-5 NA CASSSNRGLNEKLFF TGTGCCAGCAGTTCGAACAGGGGGCTTAATGAAAAACTGTTTTTT
NA TRBJ1-2 TRBV25-1 NA CASSVSGYGYTF TGTGCCAGCAGTGTTAGCGGCTATGGCTACACCTTC
NA TRBJ2-1 TRBV11-2 NA CASTKSATATLHSYNEQFF TGTGCCAGCACGAAGAGTGCGACAGCTACATTACACTCCTACAATGAGCAGTTCTTC
NA TRBJ2-7 TRBV6-6 NA CASSHQDSPSYEQYF TGTGCCAGCAGTCACCAGGACAGTCCATCCTACGAGCAGTACTTC
NA TRBJ2-7 TRBV5-6 NA CASSLKSGAFGYEQYF TGTGCCAGCAGCTTGAAGTCAGGGGCTTTCGGCTACGAGCAGTACTTC
NA TRBJ2-3 TRBV7-8 NA CASSLTGVTDTQYF TGTGCCAGCAGCTTAACCGGGGTCACAGATACGCAGTATTTT
TRBD2 TRBJ2-1 TRBV15 NA CATSRVKTSGVSYNEQFF TGTGCCACCAGCAGAGTGAAGACTAGCGGGGTCTCCTACAATGAGCAGTTCTTC
TRBD1 TRBJ1-3 TRBV14 NA CASSRDRSFSGNTIYF TGTGCCAGCAGCCGGGACAGGTCGTTCTCTGGAAACACCATATATTTT
TRBD1 TRBJ1-5 TRBV27 NA CASSWSGGVQPQHF TGTGCCAGCAGTTGGTCAGGGGGAGTTCAGCCCCAGCATTTT
TRBD1 TRBJ2-7 TRBV5-4 NA CASRRDSSSYEQYF TGTGCCAGCAGACGGGACAGTAGCTCCTACGAGCAGTACTTC
NA TRBJ1-3 TRBV5-3 NA CARSLVAGRASGNTIYF TGTGCCAGAAGCTTGGTAGCGGGACGGGCCTCTGGAAACACCATATATTTT
TRBD1 TRBJ1-1 TRBV10-3 NA CAISEFGTGKNTEAFF TGTGCCATCAGTGAGTTCGGGACAGGGAAAAACACTGAAGCTTTCTTT
TRBD2 TRBJ2-7 TRBV10-3 NA CAISESVAGGTYEQYF TGTGCCATCAGTGAGTCGGTAGCGGGGGGGACCTACGAGCAGTACTTC
NA TRBJ1-2 TRBV7-9 NA CASSPQDSVRTF TGTGCCAGCAGCCCTCAAGACTCTGTCCGCACCTTC
TRBD2 TRBJ2-2 TRBV2 NA CASSEAQFAGEDGELFF TGTGCCAGCAGTGAAGCCCAATTCGCGGGGGAGGACGGGGAGCTGTTTTTT
NA TRBJ2-5 TRBV5-4 NA CASSLEPGEETQYF TGTGCCAGCAGCTTGGAGCCAGGGGAAGAGACCCAGTACTTC
TRBD2 TRBJ2-5 TRBV7-9 NA CASSLTSGGQETQYF TGTGCCAGCAGCTTAACTAGCGGGGGGCAAGAGACCCAGTACTTC
NA TRBJ2-7 TRBV2 NA CASRETRNTYEQYF TGTGCCAGCAGGGAGACTAGGAACACCTACGAGCAGTACTTC
NA TRBJ1-5 TRBV18 NA CASSPQGNQPQHF TGTGCCAGCTCACCTCAGGGGAATCAGCCCCAGCATTTT
NA TRBJ2-3 TRBV7-8 NA CASSWEVAGGSTDTQYF TGTGCCAGCAGCTGGGAGGTGGCAGGGGGTAGCACAGATACGCAGTATTTT
NA TRBJ2-7 TRBV27 NA CASSFMQSLVRGEQYF TGTGCCAGCAGTTTTATGCAGTCCTTAGTGAGAGGGGAGCAGTACTTC
NA TRBJ1-3 TRBV6-5 NA CASRGGQTGNTIYF TGTGCCAGCAGGGGAGGGCAGACTGGAAACACCATATATTTT
NA TRBJ1-1 TRBV11-2 few CASSRTAGGNTEAFF TGTGCCAGCAGCCGAACGGCCGGGGGGAACACTGAAGCTTTCTTT
TRBD1 TRBJ1-2 TRBV23-1 NA CASSWRTGRVGYTF TGCGCCAGCAGTTGGCGGACAGGGAGGGTTGGCTACACCTTC
NA TRBJ2-5 TRBV7-6 NA CASSLVAGFRETQYF TGTGCCAGCAGCTTAGTTGCAGGGTTTAGAGAGACCCAGTACTTC